These T cell receptor beta chains were read from a single sample in a study of post-analysis software for immune sequencing data. TCRdb independently ran MiXCR on the PCR reads; one entry per CDR3 protein. The sample has around 770,000 distinct CDR3 sequences, around 46% seen once. Sequencing was performed on blood. The receptors come from a girl aged 5 to 17 with multiple sclerosis. The CDR3 runs from the conserved cysteine through the conserved F or W. The D gene is left open where the match is weak. Clone sizes are given selectively: once, few, many, or a class where the clone is expanded.

clone_size: NA; v_call: TRBV2; d_call: TRBD2; j_call: TRBJ2-3; cdr3_aa: CASSTRTSGLTDTQYF; cdr3_nt: TGTGCCAGCAGTACCCGGACTAGCGGGTTAACAGATACGCAGTATTTT
clone_size: few; v_call: TRBV6-5; d_call: TRBD2; j_call: TRBJ2-5; cdr3_aa: CASSYSKDLAGPRETQYF; cdr3_nt: TGTGCCAGCAGTTACTCGAAGGACCTAGCGGGACCTCGGGAGACCCAGTACTTC
clone_size: NA; v_call: TRBV10-3; d_call: TRBD1; j_call: TRBJ2-2; cdr3_aa: CAISSGQGGKAGELFF; cdr3_nt: TGTGCCATCAGCTCGGGACAGGGTGGAAAGGCCGGGGAGCTGTTTTTT
clone_size: NA; v_call: TRBV7-9; d_call: NA; j_call: TRBJ2-1; cdr3_aa: CASSQLVSNNEQFF; cdr3_nt: TGTGCCAGCAGCCAATTAGTATCAAACAATGAGCAGTTCTTC
clone_size: NA; v_call: TRBV12-3/TRBV12-4; d_call: TRBD2; j_call: TRBJ2-4; cdr3_aa: CASSAGAGEIKNIQYF; cdr3_nt: TGTGCCAGCAGTGCTGGAGCGGGAGAGATCAAAAACATTCAGTACTTC
clone_size: few; v_call: TRBV7-8; d_call: TRBD2; j_call: TRBJ2-4; cdr3_aa: CASSRPAGGENIQYF; cdr3_nt: TGTGCCAGCAGCCGTCCCGCGGGAGGAGAAAACATTCAGTACTTC
clone_size: NA; v_call: TRBV12-3/TRBV12-4; d_call: NA; j_call: TRBJ1-2; cdr3_aa: CASSLAALAYGYTF; cdr3_nt: TGTGCCAGCAGTTTAGCGGCTCTCGCTTATGGCTACACCTTC
clone_size: NA; v_call: TRBV6-6; d_call: TRBD1; j_call: TRBJ1-2; cdr3_aa: CASWTGEAWPGYTF; cdr3_nt: TGTGCCAGTTGGACAGGGGAGGCCTGGCCTGGCTACACCTTC
clone_size: NA; v_call: TRBV6-6; d_call: TRBD2; j_call: TRBJ2-7; cdr3_aa: CASSLMGGSSYEQYF; cdr3_nt: TGTGCCAGCAGTTTAATGGGAGGGAGCTCCTACGAGCAGTACTTC
clone_size: many; v_call: TRBV10-3; d_call: NA; j_call: TRBJ2-1; cdr3_aa: CAISRSDNEQFF; cdr3_nt: TGTGCCATCAGTCGAAGCGACAATGAGCAGTTCTTC
clone_size: NA; v_call: TRBV7-9; d_call: TRBD1; j_call: TRBJ2-1; cdr3_aa: CASSSTGDITNEQFF; cdr3_nt: TGTGCCAGCAGCTCGACAGGGGATATTACTAATGAGCAGTTCTTC
clone_size: few; v_call: TRBV7-9; d_call: NA; j_call: TRBJ2-5; cdr3_aa: CASSLGTWETQYF; cdr3_nt: TGTGCCAGCAGCTTAGGGACCTGGGAGACCCAGTACTTC
clone_size: many; v_call: TRBV7-9; d_call: TRBD1; j_call: TRBJ2-7; cdr3_aa: CASSLVGTGGYEQYF; cdr3_nt: TGTGCCAGCAGCTTAGTCGGGACAGGGGGCTACGAGCAGTACTTC
clone_size: NA; v_call: TRBV19; d_call: TRBD1; j_call: TRBJ1-2; cdr3_aa: CASRDLLRTGGVSNGYTF; cdr3_nt: TGTGCCAGTAGAGACCTGCTTAGGACAGGGGGCGTCTCGAATGGCTACACCTTC
clone_size: NA; v_call: TRBV7-6; d_call: TRBD1; j_call: TRBJ2-1; cdr3_aa: CASSLVDRGNEQFF; cdr3_nt: TGTGCCAGCAGCTTAGTAGACAGGGGGAATGAGCAGTTCTTC
clone_size: NA; v_call: TRBV29-1; d_call: NA; j_call: TRBJ2-2; cdr3_aa: CSVGGLNTGELFF; cdr3_nt: TGCAGCGTTGGGGGACTCAACACCGGGGAGCTGTTTTTT
clone_size: once; v_call: TRBV24-1; d_call: TRBD2; j_call: TRBJ2-1; cdr3_aa: CATSDRLAGDNEQLF; cdr3_nt: TGTGCCACCAGTGACAGACTAGCGGGAGACAATGAGCAGTTATTC